This TCR beta chain is from a study of blood T cells in healthy people across ages. Germline V gives CDR1 ENHRY, CDR2 SYGVKD. CDR3 length equals 14 residues. V gave up 4 bases and J gave up 5 bases, with 15 bases separating them. Primers used in a second PCR of about 7 to 12 cycles were a sample-barcoded 5' primer and a J-beta primer mix. Every cDNA molecule bore a tag from a template-switch adaptor containing 12 random nucleotides. TCRdb redid the calling of the 5' RACE reads with MiXCR, one entry per CDR3 protein. The profile shows hundreds of thousands of distinct CDR3 sequences, 20% to 25% of them singletons.

The material sequenced was blood. The receptor comes from a man aged 65-85 years in good health. This chain links TRBV10-3 with TRBJ2-7; the D gene is possibly TRBD2 (6 bases). The CDR3 loop reads CAISGGESAHEQYF. In nucleotides, the CDR3 is TGTGCCATCAGTGGGGGGGAATCCGCCCACGAGCAGTACTTC.